A single sample gave rise to the 13 T cell receptor beta chains below, sequenced in a study of cytomegalovirus exposure and HLA in healthy donors. It was with 60 Vbeta and 13 Jbeta primers that the PCR ran. Assay used: immunoSEQ multiplex PCR; TCRdb lists only in-frame clones, some missing. In the table there are roughly 300,000 clones, 86% of which are singletons. What was sequenced was PBMCs. These receptors all come from a man aged 40-49 years in good health and CMV-seropositive.

The chain has TRBV21-1 and TRBJ2-7; TRBD2 is the table's D call and was not checked against the DNA. TRBV21-1 is recorded as a pseudogene. The CDR3 runs 21 residues. This CDR3 reads CASSKWGHRGLAGGPKGEQYF. As DNA, the CDR3 is TGTGCCAGCAGCAAATGGGGACATAGGGGACTAGCGGGAGGGCCCAAGGGCGAGCAGTACTTC.

The chain carries TRBV18 and TRBJ2-3; TRBD2 is a possible D gene (5 bases). In germline, CDR1 is KGHSH, CDR2 LQKENI. V lost 2 bases, J lost 2 bases, and 8 bases lay in between. The CDR3 consists of 14 residues. CDR3 sequence reads: CASSPVASTDTQYF. CDR3 sequence (DNA): TGTGCCAGCTCACCAGTAGCGTCCACAGATACGCAGTATTTT.

The chain is built from TRBV28 and TRBJ1-6; D is unresolved. The CDR3 consists of 12 residues. Germline CDR1 reads MDHEN; CDR2 reads SYDVKM. V lost 6 bases, J lost 12 bases, and 12 bases lay in between. The CDR3 region is CASRRAPGPLHF. CDR3 nucleotides: TGTGCCAGCAGGAGGGCCCCGGGACCCCTCCACTTT.

The V call is TRBV19, the J call TRBJ2-4; 9 bases line up with TRBD1. With V trimmed by 5 bases and J by 7 bases, 3 bases remained unmatched. The CDR3 runs 13 residues. Germline CDR1 is LNHDA and CDR2 is SQIVND (reference sequence). CDR3 in amino acids: CASSVDRGNIQYF. CDR3 sequence (DNA): TGTGCCAGTAGTGTGGACAGGGGTAACATTCAGTACTTC.

The chain couples TRBV15 to TRBJ1-5, with TRBD1 matching 8 bases. Germline V gene data show CDR1 as LNHNV and CDR2 as YYDKDF (reference sequence). V dropped 4 bases and J dropped 3; count of bases not matched to a gene: 11. This CDR3 is built from 17 residues. CDR3 residues: CATSKDRAKRYNQPQHF. DNA of the CDR3: TGTGCCACCAGCAAGGACAGGGCAAAACGCTACAATCAGCCCCAGCATTTT.

The V call is TRBV4-3, the J call TRBJ1-2; 7 bases agree with TRBD1. This CDR3 spans 17 amino acids. CDR1 LGHNA and CDR2 YSLEER come from the germline V gene. The J segment lost 4 bases and the V segment lost 0 bases, leaving 11 bases of the junction unmatched. CDR3 in amino acids: CASSQDIGEQGRYGYTF. The CDR3 region has the DNA TGCGCCAGCAGCCAAGATATAGGGGAACAGGGGCGCTATGGCTACACCTTC.

This chain uses TRBV5-5 with TRBJ1-1, with 7 positions matching TRBD1. Per germline, CDR1 SGHKS and CDR2 YYEKEE (reference sequence). CDR3 size: 15 residues. V shed 4 bases and J 5 bases; nucleotides not matched to a gene: 11. The CDR3 sequence is CASSQRGRGQTEAFF. DNA for the CDR3: TGTGCCAGCAGCCAGCGGGGGAGGGGGCAAACTGAAGCTTTCTTT.

The chain couples TRBV29-1 to TRBJ1-2, with 8 positions matching TRBD1. The V gene's germline CDR1 is SQVTM and CDR2 ANQGSEA. With V trimmed by 6 bases and J by 3 bases, 9 bases remained unmatched. This CDR3 region has 14 residues. The CDR3 region has the DNA TGCAGCGTAGCCGGACAGGGAGGCGACTATGGCTACACCTTC. It yields the protein CSVAGQGGDYGYTF.

This clone was picked up a small number of times. The CDR3 protein is CAISEGEGEAFF. CDR3 nucleotide sequence: TGTGCCATCAGTGAGGGGGAGGGTGAAGCTTTCTTT. The chain combines TRBV10-3 with TRBJ1-1; D remains unclear. Trimming removed 2 bases from V and 7 bases from J, with 8 bases in between. Germline CDR1 is ENHRY and CDR2 is SYGVKD. The length of the CDR3 is 12 residues.

As DNA, the CDR3 is TGTGCCAGTAGCCCGAACCGGGACAGATATGAAAAACTGTTTTTT. It specifies CASSPNRDRYEKLFF. J is TRBJ1-4 and V is TRBV19, with 7 bases that match TRBD1. Per germline, CDR1 LNHDA and CDR2 SQIVND (reference sequence). The CDR3 has 15 residues. With V trimmed by 6 bases and J by 6 bases, 10 bases remained unmatched.

The chain is built from TRBV9 and TRBJ2-1; a weak D match, TRBD2 (5 bases). Trimming cost V 3 bases and J 5 bases, with 9 bases left between them. The CDR3 covers 13 residues. The germline V gene has CDR1 SGDLS and CDR2 YYNGEE. CDR3 protein: CASSEGANNEQFF. The DNA of the CDR3 is TGTGCCAGCAGCGAGGGAGCAAACAATGAGCAGTTCTTC.

V and J are TRBV18 and TRBJ2-5; TRBD2 aligns across 8 bases. The trim removed 0 bases at V and 2 bases at J, leaving 11 bases unmatched. The germline V gene has CDR1 KGHSH and CDR2 LQKENI. The CDR3 is made up of 18 amino acids. In DNA, the CDR3 is TGTGCCAGCTCACCACCGCTAGCGGGCCAGCCCAGGCAAGAGACCCAGTACTTC. Amino acid sequence: CASSPPLAGQPRQETQYF.

The V and J genes are TRBV19 and TRBJ2-7; tentative D call: TRBD1 (5 bases). Trimming removed 7 bases at V and 0 bases at J, with 13 bases between. The CDR3 consists of 14 residues. CDR1 is LNHDA, CDR2 SQIVND, per germline (reference sequence). The CDR3 nucleotides are TGTGCCAGTACCCCGTTTCAGGGCTCCTACGAGCAGTACTTC. Translated, it gives CASTPFQGSYEQYF. Drawing the rest from reference TRBV19 and TRBJ2-7, the complete variable domain is DGGITQSPKYLFRKEGQNVTLSCEQNLNHDAMYWYRQDPGQGLRLIYYSQIVNDFQKGDIAEGYSVSREKKESFPLTVTSAQKNPTAFYLCASTPFQGSYEQYFGPGTRLTVT.